Listed below are T cell receptor beta chains from one sample, sequenced in a study of spatial heterogeneity in lung cancer. In TCRdb, the 5' RACE reads were re-called with MiXCR into one record per CDR3 protein. Among 4,000 or so distinct CDR3 sequences listed, roughly a tenth were seen once. The specimen comprised lung tumor tissue, sampled at surgery. These receptor sequences come from a male donor with early-stage non-small cell lung cancer. Each CDR3 is given with its conserved first and last residue. The D gene is left open where the match is weak. A clone size is listed for some rows: how often the clone was seen (once, few, many), or a class if it is expanded.

cdr3_nt cdr3_aa j_call d_call v_call clone_size
TGTGCCAGTAGACCGGGACTAGCGGAGTACGAGCAGTACTTC CASRPGLAEYEQYF TRBJ2-7 TRBD2 TRBV28 NA
TGTGCCAGCAGCTTTGCGGGGCCCACCGGGGAGCTGTTTTTT CASSFAGPTGELFF TRBJ2-2 NA TRBV7-3 NA
TGTGCCAGCAGCTGGGCTGGAAACACCATATATTTT CASSWAGNTIYF TRBJ1-3 NA TRBV7-8 NA
TGTGCCAGCAGCTTGCGGGGGGACAGAAACTACGAGCAGTACTTC CASSLRGDRNYEQYF TRBJ2-7 NA TRBV7-6 NA
TGTGCCAGTAGTACGAGACAGGACGGGGAGACCCAGTACTTC CASSTRQDGETQYF TRBJ2-5 NA TRBV19 medium-sized
TGTGCCACCAGCAGAGGCACCACAGGCGGGGATAAACTGTTTTTT CATSRGTTGGDKLFF TRBJ1-4 NA TRBV15 medium-sized
TGCGCCAGCGGAGGAGGGGAGTCCTACAATGAGCAGTTCTTC CASGGGESYNEQFF TRBJ2-1 NA TRBV5-1 few
TGTGCCAGCAGTTTGCACAGGGGACTGTCAGAGACCCAGTACTTC CASSLHRGLSETQYF TRBJ2-5 NA TRBV12-3/TRBV12-4 medium-sized
TGTGCCAGCAGCTTATGGGGGGAAGCAAACCAGCCCCAGCATTTT CASSLWGEANQPQHF TRBJ1-5 NA TRBV7-8 large
TGCGCCAGCAGCTTGGCGCCAGGAGCGGGATCCCAATACTTC CASSLAPGAGSQYF TRBJ2-7 TRBD2 TRBV5-1 NA
TGCAGTGCTAGTTGGAACACTGAAGCTTTCTTT CSASWNTEAFF TRBJ1-1 NA TRBV20-1 medium-sized
TGTGCCTGGAGGAAACAGGGGCGGCATGAAGCTTTCTTT CAWRKQGRHEAFF TRBJ1-1 TRBD1 TRBV30 NA
TGTGCCAGCAGCTTAGCGCGAGTGGAAGCTTTCTTT CASSLARVEAFF TRBJ1-1 NA TRBV7-2 many
TGCAGTGCTAGAGACGGTAGCGGGGCTTCTTACGAGCAGTACTTC CSARDGSGASYEQYF TRBJ2-7 TRBD2 TRBV20-1 medium-sized
TGTGCCAGCAGTCCAGACTCTGGAAACACCATATATTTT CASSPDSGNTIYF TRBJ1-3 NA TRBV7-3 NA
TGTGCCAGCAGCTTACTTACTGAAGCTTTCTTT CASSLLTEAFF TRBJ1-1 NA TRBV7-9 medium-sized
TGTGCCAGCAGGGGGATATCGGGGCCAAGCTACTATGGCTACACCTTC CASRGISGPSYYGYTF TRBJ1-2 NA TRBV12-3/TRBV12-4 NA
TGCAGCGTGGGGACAGGGGTTGGTGACGAGCAGTACTTC CSVGTGVGDEQYF TRBJ2-7 TRBD1 TRBV29-1 many
TGCAGCGTTGAACTAGGAGGAAAACTGTTTTTT CSVELGGKLFF TRBJ1-4 NA TRBV29-1 NA
TGCAGTGCTAGAAGGGCGGGAGGGCCCTTGGACACCGGGGAGCTGTTTTTT CSARRAGGPLDTGELFF TRBJ2-2 TRBD2 TRBV20-1 medium-sized
TGCGCCAGCAGCCTGGAGGCCGTAAGCGGGTACACAGATACGCAGTATTTT CASSLEAVSGYTDTQYF TRBJ2-3 NA TRBV5-1 few
TGTGCCAGCAGCTGGGGGACCGGGGATTCACCCCTCCACTTT CASSWGTGDSPLHF TRBJ1-6 NA TRBV6-6 NA
TGCAGTGCCCCAACCCCGGGCCTAGGGGGAACTTCACCCCTCCACTTT CSAPTPGLGGTSPLHF TRBJ1-6 NA TRBV20-1 medium-sized
TGTGCCAGCAGCTTAAAAGGAAACACGAACACTGAAGCTTTCTTT CASSLKGNTNTEAFF TRBJ1-1 NA TRBV7-2 many